These T cell receptor beta chains were read from a single sample in a study of PD-1 blockade in classical Hodgkin lymphoma. Assay: immunoSEQ multiplex PCR; the TCRdb copy retains only in-frame clones and omits some. The profile covers fewer than 90,000 clones, with approximately 88% appearing a single time and approximately 22% taken by the ten largest. The sequencing used peripheral blood mononuclear cells (PBMCs), collected at baseline. The receptors originated from a human donor with classical Hodgkin lymphoma. Both conserved end residues are part of each CDR3. A D gene is named only where the DNA matches it firmly. Rows may omit the clone size; those that give it use once, few, many or a size class.

D	J	size	V	DNA	CDR3
TRBD1	TRBJ1-1	once	TRBV27	TGTGCCAGCAGACTCCAGGGGGCGAACACTGAAGCTTTCTTT	CASRLQGANTEAFF
TRBD2	TRBJ2-1	NA	TRBV7-2	TGTGCCAGCAGCCAATTAAACCCACTAGCGGCGTCCTACAATGAGCAGTTCTTC	CASSQLNPLAASYNEQFF
TRBD2	TRBJ2-7	NA	TRBV5-5	TGTGCCAGCAACCTTGTAGTAGCGGGAGACTACGAGCAGTACTTC	CASNLVVAGDYEQYF
NA	TRBJ1-1	NA	TRBV30	TGTGCCTGGGCCCGAGTAATGAACACTGAAGCTTTCTTT	CAWARVMNTEAFF
NA	TRBJ2-2	NA	TRBV12-5	TGTGCTAGTGGTTTGGTACTCGGACATGCTGGGGAGCTGTTTTTT	CASGLVLGHAGELFF
NA	TRBJ1-4	many	TRBV25-1	TGTGCCAGCAGTAGTCAGAACACTAATGAAAAACTGTTTTTT	CASSSQNTNEKLFF
NA	TRBJ1-2	NA	TRBV7-2	TGTGCCAGCAGCGAATCAAGGGGGAATGGCTACACCTTC	CASSESRGNGYTF
NA	TRBJ1-5	NA	TRBV7-9	TGTGCCAGCAGCTTAGAGGGTCAGCCCCAGCATTTT	CASSLEGQPQHF
TRBD1	TRBJ1-1	NA	TRBV19	TGTGCCAGCCAAAGCAGGGGGCACACTGAAGCTTTCTTT	CASQSRGHTEAFF
NA	TRBJ2-1	NA	TRBV2	TGTGCCAGCAGTGACAGCGGATTCTGGACCTACAATGAGCAGTTCTTC	CASSDSGFWTYNEQFF
TRBD2	TRBJ2-5	NA	TRBV28	TGTGCCAGCAGTTTATCCGGGAGGGCTGTAGAGACCCAGTACTTC	CASSLSGRAVETQYF
TRBD1	TRBJ2-7	NA	TRBV11-2	TGTGCCAGCAGCTTCCGGGACAGGGGGACCTACGAGCAGTACTTC	CASSFRDRGTYEQYF
NA	TRBJ2-7	NA	TRBV6-5	TGTGCCAGCAGTTACGGGGGGTTAGGCTCCTACGAGCAGTACTTC	CASSYGGLGSYEQYF
NA	TRBJ1-1	NA	TRBV6-6	TGTGCCAGCAGCCACCAAGGAGGCAGCGCTGAAGCTTTCTTT	CASSHQGGSAEAFF
TRBD2	TRBJ2-5	NA	TRBV15	TGTGCCACCAGGAGGGAGGGGGAGACCCAGTACTTC	CATRREGETQYF
NA	TRBJ2-1	NA	TRBV28	TGTGCCAGCACCCTCACGGGACTCTCCACCAGGGAGCAGTTCTTC	CASTLTGLSTREQFF
TRBD1	TRBJ1-3	NA	TRBV18	TGTGCCAGCTCAACGGGACAGGCGGCCTCTGGAAACACCATATATTTT	CASSTGQAASGNTIYF
NA	TRBJ2-1	once	TRBV11-3	TGTGCCAGCAGCTCCCCAAGGGACCGTGAGCAGTTCTTC	CASSSPRDREQFF
TRBD2	TRBJ2-1	NA	TRBV4-1	TGCGCCAGCAGCCAAGTATGGCTAGCGGGATCAATCAATGAGCAGTTCTTC	CASSQVWLAGSINEQFF
NA	TRBJ2-7	NA	TRBV29-1	TGCAGCGTTGATCTCGGGGGTTTTAACGAGCAGTACTTC	CSVDLGGFNEQYF
TRBD2	TRBJ2-1	NA	TRBV6-6	TGTGCCAGCAGTTACGCGGCGGGAGTTAGGGATGAGCAGTTCTTC	CASSYAAGVRDEQFF
NA	TRBJ2-3	NA	TRBV21-1	TGTGCCAGCAGCAAATTTCGAAGCGGCCGCACAGATACGCAGTATTTT	CASSKFRSGRTDTQYF
NA	TRBJ2-5	NA	TRBV15	TGTGCCACCAGCAAAGGGGAAGAGACCCAGTACTTC	CATSKGEETQYF
NA	TRBJ2-2	NA	TRBV5-4	TGTGCCAGCAGCTTGTTCGGGCAGGCGAACACCGGGGAGCTGTTTTTT	CASSLFGQANTGELFF
TRBD2	TRBJ2-2	NA	TRBV4-3	TGCGCCAGCAGCCAAGAGGTTTGGACTAGCGGCTACACCGGGGAGCTGTTTTTT	CASSQEVWTSGYTGELFF
NA	TRBJ2-6	NA	TRBV5-6	TGTGCCAGCAGCTTAGGACAGAGCTTCTCTGGGGCCAACGTCCTGACTTTC	CASSLGQSFSGANVLTF
NA	TRBJ2-2	NA	TRBV12-2	TGTGCAAGTCGCTTAGTGGGTAGGACCCCAATCACCGGGGAGCTGTTTTTT	CASRLVGRTPITGELFF
NA	TRBJ2-5	few	TRBV11-3	TGTGCCAGCAGCTTAAAACACTCGTACCAAGAGACCCAGTACTTC	CASSLKHSYQETQYF
NA	TRBJ2-1	NA	TRBV5-1	TGCGCCAGCAGCGTCGACACTACAGGGAAGGTGGGTGAGCAGTTCTTC	CASSVDTTGKVGEQFF
TRBD1	TRBJ2-6	NA	TRBV30	TGTGCCTGGAGTAAGACAGGGGGCGGGTCTGGGGCCAACGTCCTGACTTTC	CAWSKTGGGSGANVLTF
NA	TRBJ2-7	NA	TRBV9	TGTGCCAGCAGCCGCGGGACGCAGGGCTGGGGGATGACCTACGAGCAGTACTTC	CASSRGTQGWGMTYEQYF
TRBD2	TRBJ2-1	NA	TRBV19	TGTGCCAGTAGGAATAGCGGGAGGGTCGATAATGAGCAGTTCTTC	CASRNSGRVDNEQFF
NA	TRBJ1-2	NA	TRBV19	TGTGCCAGTAGTATATTGACCGGGACCGGATTCTATGGCTACACCTTC	CASSILTGTGFYGYTF
TRBD2	TRBJ2-4	NA	TRBV2	TGTGCCAGCAGGGAGACTAGCGTCTTAAACATTCAGTACTTC	CASRETSVLNIQYF
NA	TRBJ1-4	NA	TRBV5-1	TGCGCCAGCAGCTTGGCCATTCAGGGAGAGGGCGAAAAACTGTTTTTT	CASSLAIQGEGEKLFF
NA	TRBJ1-4	NA	TRBV18	TGTGCCAGCTCACCCGTTGGCAGGGGCGGTGAAAAACTGTTTTTT	CASSPVGRGGEKLFF
TRBD1	TRBJ2-1	NA	TRBV10-2	TGCGCCAGCACCCGAGGACAGGAGTACAATGAGCAGTTCTTC	CASTRGQEYNEQFF
NA	TRBJ2-5	once	TRBV21-1	TGTGCCAGCAGCAACGAGGAGACCCAGTACTTC	CASSNEETQYF
TRBD2	TRBJ2-7	NA	TRBV6-4	TGTGCCAGCAGTATTCCCTGGGGGGGGGTCTTCTACGAGCAGTACTTC	CASSIPWGGVFYEQYF
TRBD2	TRBJ2-7	NA	TRBV28	TGTGCCAGCAGTTTCCCCCGATGGGGGGGGAGCTCCTACGAGCAGTACTTC	CASSFPRWGGSSYEQYF
NA	TRBJ1-1	NA	TRBV6-5	TGTGCCAGCAGCCTCGGGCCGAACACTGAAGCTTTCTTT	CASSLGPNTEAFF
NA	TRBJ1-5	NA	TRBV7-2	TGTGCCAGCAGCCAAGGGGGAGGTAATCAGCCCCAGCATTTT	CASSQGGGNQPQHF
NA	TRBJ1-3	NA	TRBV10-3	TGTGCCATCAGTGAGTCACTGGGGGGGCCTGGAAACACCATATATTTT	CAISESLGGPGNTIYF
NA	TRBJ2-1	NA	TRBV2	TGTGCCAGGGGAAGGGACGGCTACAATGAGCAGTTCTTC	CARGRDGYNEQFF
TRBD2	TRBJ2-7	once	TRBV27	TGTGCCAGCAGGCCGGGACTAGCGGGAAACGAGCAGTACTTC	CASRPGLAGNEQYF
TRBD1	TRBJ1-2	NA	TRBV10-3	TGTGCCATCAGTGAGTCTCCGGGACAGGGGAACTATGGCTACACCTTC	CAISESPGQGNYGYTF
TRBD1	TRBJ2-1	NA	TRBV27	TGTGCCAGCAGTTGGACAGGGCTTACCTACAATGAGCAGTTCTTC	CASSWTGLTYNEQFF
NA	TRBJ1-2	NA	TRBV30	TGTGCCTGTTCCACGGAATTTAACTATGGCTACACCTTC	CACSTEFNYGYTF
NA	TRBJ2-4	NA	TRBV2	TGTGCCAGCAGTGAGGGGCGAGAGGTAGCCAAAAACATTCAGTACTTC	CASSEGREVAKNIQYF
NA	TRBJ2-5	NA	TRBV11-2	TGTGCCAGCAGCTTACTTCAAGAGACCCAGTACTTC	CASSLLQETQYF
TRBD1	TRBJ2-3	NA	TRBV5-1	TGCGCCAGCAGCCTCCAGGGACAGCGCACAGATACGCAGTATTTT	CASSLQGQRTDTQYF
NA	TRBJ2-3	NA	TRBV10-2	TGCGCCAGCGGGCCCGGTGATACGCAGTATTTT	CASGPGDTQYF
NA	TRBJ1-4	NA	TRBV7-6	TGTGCCAGCAGCCCTGCGCCTGCCACAACTAATGAAAAACTGTTTTTT	CASSPAPATTNEKLFF